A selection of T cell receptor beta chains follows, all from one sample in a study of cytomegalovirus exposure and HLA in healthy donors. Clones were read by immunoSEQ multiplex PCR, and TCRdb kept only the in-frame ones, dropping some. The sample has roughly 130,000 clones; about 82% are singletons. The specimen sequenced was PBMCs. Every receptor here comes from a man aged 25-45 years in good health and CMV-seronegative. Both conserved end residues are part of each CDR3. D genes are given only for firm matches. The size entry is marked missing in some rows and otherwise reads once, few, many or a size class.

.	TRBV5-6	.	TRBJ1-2	TGTGCCAGCAGCTTGTCTTTCACTGAAGCTAACTATGGCTACACCTTC	CASSLSFTEANYGYTF
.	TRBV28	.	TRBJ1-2	TGTGCCAGCAGTTTGGGAGGAGAGGGCTACACCTTC	CASSLGGEGYTF
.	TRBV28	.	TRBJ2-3	TGTGCCAGCAGTTCGGCAGATACGCAGTATTTT	CASSSADTQYF
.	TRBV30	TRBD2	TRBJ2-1	TGTGCCTATATTAGCGGGAAGGGTTACAATGAGCAGTTCTTC	CAYISGKGYNEQFF
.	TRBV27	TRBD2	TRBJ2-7	TGTGCCAACACCCAGCGGGGTCACTACGAGCAGTACTTC	CANTQRGHYEQYF
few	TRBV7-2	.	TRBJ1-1	TGTGCCAGCACCTTGGGGGGGACTGAAGCTTTCTTT	CASTLGGTEAFF
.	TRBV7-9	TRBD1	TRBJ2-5	TGTGCCAGCAGCTTCTACAGGGGACACCAAGAGACCCAGTACTTC	CASSFYRGHQETQYF
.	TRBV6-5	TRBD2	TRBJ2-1	TGTGCCACCCACGGAGCGGGAGAGGGCAATGAGCAGTTCTTC	CATHGAGEGNEQFF
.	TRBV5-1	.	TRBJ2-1	TGCGCCAGCAGCTTAGACAGCTACAATGAGCAGTTCTTC	CASSLDSYNEQFF
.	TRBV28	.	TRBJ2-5	TGTGCCAGCAGTCCCCACGGAGAGACCCAGTACTTC	CASSPHGETQYF
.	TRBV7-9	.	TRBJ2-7	TGTGCCAGCAGTTTAGGTCTCGGCGGCTACTCCTACGAGCAGTACTTC	CASSLGLGGYSYEQYF
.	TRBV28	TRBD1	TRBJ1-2	TGTGCCAGCAGTTTACAGACAGGGGCTAACTATGGCTACACCTTC	CASSLQTGANYGYTF
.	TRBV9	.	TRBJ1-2	TGTGCCAGCAGAGACACGGCCCCTGGCTACACCTTC	CASRDTAPGYTF
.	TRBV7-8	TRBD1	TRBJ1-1	TGTGCCAGCAGCCTGACAGGGGTCGGCACTGAAGCTTTCTTT	CASSLTGVGTEAFF
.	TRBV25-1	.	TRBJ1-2	TGTGCCAGCAGTGATACGGGCTATGGCTACACCTTC	CASSDTGYGYTF
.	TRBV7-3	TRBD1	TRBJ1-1	TGTGCCAGCAGCTTAACGGGGACAGGGATAACTGAAGCTTTCTTT	CASSLTGTGITEAFF
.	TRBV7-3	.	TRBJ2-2	TGTGCCAGCAGCCAATCCCCGGCCGGGGAGCTGTTTTTT	CASSQSPAGELFF
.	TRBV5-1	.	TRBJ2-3	TGCGCCAGCAGCGCCCTCGGAGGGGGCACAGATACGCAGTATTTT	CASSALGGGTDTQYF
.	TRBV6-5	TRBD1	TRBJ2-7	TGTGCCAGCAGTTACTCTAGGACAGGGACCTACGAGCAGTACTTC	CASSYSRTGTYEQYF
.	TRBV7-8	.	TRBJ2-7	TGTGCCAGCAGCTTAATCGGGCAGGGCCCGACCTACGAGCAGTACTTC	CASSLIGQGPTYEQYF
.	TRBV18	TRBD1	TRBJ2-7	TGTGCCAGCTCGCCTAATCCCGGGACAGGGGGCCACGAGCAGTACTTC	CASSPNPGTGGHEQYF
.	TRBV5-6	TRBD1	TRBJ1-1	TGTGCCAGCAGCCCGCGGGACAGGGTTGATGAAGCTTTCTTT	CASSPRDRVDEAFF
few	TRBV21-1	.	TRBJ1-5	TGTGCCATTCGAGGGGAGGGTCCCGGGAGCAATCAGCCCCAGCATTTT	CAIRGEGPGSNQPQHF
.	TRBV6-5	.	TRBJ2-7	TGTGCCAGCAGCCTCCGACAGGAATCTTACGAGCAGTACTTC	CASSLRQESYEQYF
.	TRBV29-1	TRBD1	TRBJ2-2	TGCAGCGTGCCCGGGACAGGGCCATCACTGGGTAACGGGGAGCTGTTTTTT	CSVPGTGPSLGNGELFF
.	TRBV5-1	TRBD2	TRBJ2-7	TGCGCCAGCAGCACCGGGACTAGCGGGAATGGGCGCGAGCAGTACTTC	CASSTGTSGNGREQYF
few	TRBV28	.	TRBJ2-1	TGTGCCAGCAGTCTACCGTACAATGAGCAGTTCTTC	CASSLPYNEQFF
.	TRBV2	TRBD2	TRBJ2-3	TGTGCCAGCAGTTTTACTAGCGGGAGGGTGACAGATACGCAGTATTTT	CASSFTSGRVTDTQYF